This is a list of T cell receptor beta chains from one sample in a study of blood T cell repertoires in COVID-19. Clones were sequenced by immunoSEQ multiplex PCR, and TCRdb holds only the in-frame ones, with some missing. The sample includes roughly 170,000 clones, approximately 84% of them seen just once. Sequenced: peripheral blood. Source of these receptors: a human donor in a cohort sampled during active COVID-19. Each CDR3 is given with its conserved first and last residue. Fields, in order: D gene, J gene, clone size, V gene, CDR3 protein, CDR3 DNA. D genes are given only for firm matches. Clone size is given for some rows only: seen once, a few or many times, or a class if the clone is expanded.

d_call: TRBD1
j_call: TRBJ1-2
clone_size: NA
v_call: TRBV15
cdr3_aa: CATSRTGTVNYGYTF
cdr3_nt: TGTGCCACCAGCAGAACCGGGACAGTTAACTATGGCTACACCTTC

d_call: NA
j_call: TRBJ1-6
clone_size: NA
v_call: TRBV19
cdr3_aa: CASSIFAGENSPLHF
cdr3_nt: TGTGCCAGTAGTATATTTGCAGGGGAAAATTCACCCCTCCACTTT

d_call: NA
j_call: TRBJ1-6
clone_size: NA
v_call: TRBV4-1
cdr3_aa: CASSQGGSSSYNSPLHF
cdr3_nt: TGCGCCAGCAGCCAGGGGGGTTCCAGCTCCTATAATTCACCCCTCCACTTT

d_call: NA
j_call: TRBJ1-6
clone_size: once
v_call: TRBV7-2
cdr3_aa: CASSLEGAPYNSPLHF
cdr3_nt: TGTGCCAGCAGCTTAGAAGGGGCCCCTTATAATTCACCCCTCCACTTT

d_call: NA
j_call: TRBJ1-1
clone_size: NA
v_call: TRBV6-5
cdr3_aa: CASSLALGNTEAFF
cdr3_nt: TGTGCCAGCAGTTTAGCCCTGGGGAACACTGAAGCTTTCTTT

d_call: TRBD1
j_call: TRBJ1-4
clone_size: few
v_call: TRBV11-1
cdr3_aa: CASSRDSGEKLFF
cdr3_nt: TGTGCCAGCAGCCGGGACAGCGGTGAAAAACTGTTTTTT

d_call: TRBD2
j_call: TRBJ2-1
clone_size: NA
v_call: TRBV10-1
cdr3_aa: CASSESSGGPNEQFF
cdr3_nt: TGCGCCAGCAGTGAGTCGAGCGGGGGGCCGAATGAGCAGTTCTTC

d_call: NA
j_call: TRBJ2-6
clone_size: NA
v_call: TRBV4-1
cdr3_aa: CASSQGWGPDSGANVLTF
cdr3_nt: TGCGCCAGCAGCCAAGGATGGGGCCCCGACTCTGGGGCCAACGTCCTGACTTTC

d_call: TRBD1
j_call: TRBJ1-2
clone_size: once
v_call: TRBV9
cdr3_aa: CASSRTGPYGYTF
cdr3_nt: TGTGCCAGCAGCAGGACAGGCCCCTATGGCTACACCTTC

d_call: NA
j_call: TRBJ2-1
clone_size: NA
v_call: TRBV12-3/TRBV12-4
cdr3_aa: CACRLSSPEQFF
cdr3_nt: TGTGCCTGTCGTCTTAGTAGCCCTGAGCAGTTCTTC

d_call: TRBD2
j_call: TRBJ2-1
clone_size: NA
v_call: TRBV2
cdr3_aa: CASSEAGLDYNEQFF
cdr3_nt: TGTGCCAGCAGTGAAGCGGGACTAGACTACAATGAGCAGTTCTTC

d_call: TRBD2
j_call: TRBJ2-7
clone_size: NA
v_call: TRBV2
cdr3_aa: CASRGTSGDYEQYF
cdr3_nt: TGTGCCAGCAGGGGGACTAGCGGGGACTACGAGCAGTACTTC

d_call: TRBD1
j_call: TRBJ2-2
clone_size: NA
v_call: TRBV5-8
cdr3_aa: CASSSRDRGTGELFF
cdr3_nt: TGTGCCAGCAGCTCCCGGGACAGGGGGACCGGGGAGCTGTTTTTT

d_call: TRBD2
j_call: TRBJ2-1
clone_size: NA
v_call: TRBV7-3
cdr3_aa: CASSFIAGGYNEQFF
cdr3_nt: TGTGCCAGCAGCTTTATAGCGGGGGGCTACAATGAGCAGTTCTTC

d_call: TRBD2
j_call: TRBJ2-1
clone_size: NA
v_call: TRBV2
cdr3_aa: CASSVTRGGNNEQFF
cdr3_nt: TGTGCCAGCAGTGTCACGCGGGGGGGAAACAATGAGCAGTTCTTC

d_call: NA
j_call: TRBJ1-5
clone_size: NA
v_call: TRBV11-2
cdr3_aa: CASSRGGDQGPQHF
cdr3_nt: TGTGCCAGCAGCCGGGGAGGGGACCAAGGGCCCCAGCATTTT

d_call: NA
j_call: TRBJ2-7
clone_size: NA
v_call: TRBV11-2
cdr3_aa: CASSPGRGYEQYF
cdr3_nt: TGTGCCAGCAGCCCGGGGAGAGGGTACGAGCAGTACTTC

d_call: TRBD1
j_call: TRBJ2-3
clone_size: NA
v_call: TRBV5-1
cdr3_aa: CASSFSGQGKDTQYF
cdr3_nt: TGCGCCAGCAGCTTCTCGGGACAGGGGAAAGATACGCAGTATTTT

d_call: NA
j_call: TRBJ2-2
clone_size: NA
v_call: TRBV18
cdr3_aa: CASSPGQPTGELFF
cdr3_nt: TGTGCCAGCTCGCCTGGACAACCCACCGGGGAGCTGTTTTTT

d_call: TRBD1
j_call: TRBJ2-5
clone_size: NA
v_call: TRBV20-1
cdr3_aa: CSASRQGGETQYF
cdr3_nt: TGCAGTGCTAGTAGACAGGGGGGGGAGACCCAGTACTTC

d_call: TRBD1
j_call: TRBJ1-5
clone_size: NA
v_call: TRBV12-3/TRBV12-4
cdr3_aa: CASRTGMGQPQHF
cdr3_nt: TGTGCCAGCAGGACAGGGATGGGGCAGCCCCAGCATTTT

d_call: TRBD1
j_call: TRBJ2-7
clone_size: NA
v_call: TRBV18
cdr3_aa: CASSLTGGARGMQYF
cdr3_nt: TGTGCCAGCTCACTTACAGGGGGCGCCCGTGGAATGCAGTACTTC

d_call: NA
j_call: TRBJ1-5
clone_size: few
v_call: TRBV15
cdr3_aa: CATSRLTAPQHF
cdr3_nt: TGTGCCACCAGCAGATTGACAGCGCCCCAGCATTTT

d_call: TRBD1
j_call: TRBJ1-4
clone_size: NA
v_call: TRBV5-6
cdr3_aa: CASSLKGQGAEKLFF
cdr3_nt: TGTGCCAGCAGCTTGAAAGGACAGGGGGCCGAAAAACTGTTTTTT

d_call: NA
j_call: TRBJ2-5
clone_size: NA
v_call: TRBV12-3/TRBV12-4
cdr3_aa: CASSFEVRETQYF
cdr3_nt: TGTGCCAGCAGTTTTGAGGTCCGAGAGACCCAGTACTTC

d_call: TRBD2
j_call: TRBJ2-3
clone_size: NA
v_call: TRBV4-1
cdr3_aa: CASSQGLAGVLDTQYF
cdr3_nt: TGCGCCAGCAGCCAGGGACTAGCGGGGGTACTAGATACGCAGTATTTT

d_call: TRBD1
j_call: TRBJ2-1
clone_size: NA
v_call: TRBV9
cdr3_aa: CASSGTGPDSYNEQFF
cdr3_nt: TGTGCCAGCAGCGGGACAGGGCCGGACTCCTACAATGAGCAGTTCTTC

d_call: NA
j_call: TRBJ2-5
clone_size: NA
v_call: TRBV29-1
cdr3_aa: CSVDSVVRGETQYF
cdr3_nt: TGCAGCGTTGATTCGGTGGTTAGGGGGGAGACCCAGTACTTC

d_call: NA
j_call: TRBJ1-2
clone_size: NA
v_call: TRBV4-1
cdr3_aa: CASSQDLGGSPGYGYTF
cdr3_nt: TGCGCCAGCAGCCAAGATTTAGGAGGATCCCCTGGCTATGGCTACACCTTC

d_call: NA
j_call: TRBJ2-7
clone_size: NA
v_call: TRBV7-9
cdr3_aa: CASSLIEGSLYEQYF
cdr3_nt: TGTGCCAGCAGCTTGATAGAGGGATCCCTCTACGAGCAGTACTTC

d_call: NA
j_call: TRBJ2-6
clone_size: NA
v_call: TRBV5-1
cdr3_aa: CASSFNRVEGANVLTF
cdr3_nt: TGCGCCAGCAGCTTTAACCGGGTGGAAGGGGCCAACGTCCTGACTTTC

d_call: NA
j_call: TRBJ2-3
clone_size: NA
v_call: TRBV6-5
cdr3_aa: CASSYSGSGSTDTQYF
cdr3_nt: TGTGCCAGCAGTTACTCGGGTTCGGGGAGCACAGATACGCAGTATTTT

d_call: NA
j_call: TRBJ1-1
clone_size: NA
v_call: TRBV2
cdr3_aa: CASSEALRQGRTEAFF
cdr3_nt: TGTGCCAGCAGTGAAGCGCTTAGGCAGGGGAGAACTGAAGCTTTCTTT

d_call: TRBD2
j_call: TRBJ2-1
clone_size: NA
v_call: TRBV7-9
cdr3_aa: CASRAGGLYNEQFF
cdr3_nt: TGTGCCAGCAGGGCGGGGGGGCTCTACAATGAGCAGTTCTTC

d_call: TRBD1
j_call: TRBJ1-1
clone_size: NA
v_call: TRBV10-3
cdr3_aa: CAISKTGDGTEAFF
cdr3_nt: TGTGCCATCAGTAAGACAGGGGATGGGACTGAAGCTTTCTTT

d_call: NA
j_call: TRBJ2-3
clone_size: once
v_call: TRBV9
cdr3_aa: CASSALTGLGEVTDTQYF
cdr3_nt: TGTGCCAGCAGCGCTTTGACAGGTTTAGGAGAGGTCACAGATACGCAGTATTTT

d_call: TRBD1
j_call: TRBJ1-5
clone_size: once
v_call: TRBV7-6
cdr3_aa: CASSLGPRGLSSQPQHF
cdr3_nt: TGTGCCAGCAGCTTAGGTCCCAGGGGGCTTAGCAGTCAGCCCCAGCATTTT

d_call: TRBD1
j_call: TRBJ1-2
clone_size: NA
v_call: TRBV9
cdr3_aa: CASSPSTGGMGGYTF
cdr3_nt: TGTGCCAGCAGCCCCTCGACAGGGGGCATGGGTGGCTACACCTTC

d_call: NA
j_call: TRBJ1-5
clone_size: NA
v_call: TRBV5-8
cdr3_aa: CASSLVAGVNQPQHF
cdr3_nt: TGTGCCAGCAGCTTGGTAGCGGGGGTCAATCAGCCCCAGCATTTT

d_call: NA
j_call: TRBJ1-4
clone_size: NA
v_call: TRBV5-8
cdr3_aa: CASSSVGRPPEKLFF
cdr3_nt: TGTGCCAGCAGCTCCGTGGGCCGACCGCCTGAAAAACTGTTTTTT

d_call: NA
j_call: TRBJ1-2
clone_size: once
v_call: TRBV14
cdr3_aa: CASSLSSGEKIYGYTF
cdr3_nt: TGTGCCAGCAGCCTAAGTTCGGGAGAGAAGATCTATGGCTACACCTTC

d_call: NA
j_call: TRBJ2-5
clone_size: NA
v_call: TRBV7-2
cdr3_aa: CASSLEGGETQYF
cdr3_nt: TGTGCCAGCAGCTTAGAGGGGGGGGAGACCCAGTACTTC

d_call: NA
j_call: TRBJ1-1
clone_size: NA
v_call: TRBV3-1/TRBV3-2
cdr3_aa: CASSQLPNTEAFF
cdr3_nt: TGTGCCAGCAGCCAACTACCGAACACTGAAGCTTTCTTT

d_call: NA
j_call: TRBJ2-7
clone_size: NA
v_call: TRBV5-1
cdr3_aa: CASSLAGGVSSYEQYF
cdr3_nt: TGCGCCAGCAGCTTGGCCGGAGGGGTGAGCTCCTACGAGCAGTACTTC

d_call: NA
j_call: TRBJ1-1
clone_size: few
v_call: TRBV11-2
cdr3_aa: CASSLVPGEAFF
cdr3_nt: TGTGCCAGCAGCTTAGTTCCCGGGGAAGCTTTCTTT

d_call: NA
j_call: TRBJ1-5
clone_size: NA
v_call: TRBV4-1
cdr3_aa: CASSQDGDKYQPQHF
cdr3_nt: TGCGCCAGCAGCCAAGATGGGGACAAATATCAGCCCCAGCATTTT

d_call: TRBD1
j_call: TRBJ2-1
clone_size: once
v_call: TRBV28
cdr3_aa: CASSNINRGNEQFF
cdr3_nt: TGTGCCAGCAGTAACATCAACAGGGGTAATGAGCAGTTCTTC

d_call: NA
j_call: TRBJ1-5
clone_size: NA
v_call: TRBV19
cdr3_aa: CASSIEVRQPQHF
cdr3_nt: TGTGCCAGTAGTATAGAGGTGAGGCAGCCCCAGCATTTT

d_call: NA
j_call: TRBJ1-4
clone_size: NA
v_call: TRBV7-2
cdr3_aa: CASSLGSGGATNEKLFF
cdr3_nt: TGTGCCAGCAGCTTAGGGTCGGGGGGGGCAACTAATGAAAAACTGTTTTTT

d_call: TRBD1
j_call: TRBJ2-4
clone_size: NA
v_call: TRBV10-3
cdr3_aa: CAISEDRVEAKNIQYF
cdr3_nt: TGTGCCATCAGTGAAGACAGGGTGGAAGCCAAAAACATTCAGTACTTC

d_call: NA
j_call: TRBJ2-7
clone_size: NA
v_call: TRBV6-5
cdr3_aa: CASSQQGYEQYF
cdr3_nt: TGTGCCAGCAGTCAACAGGGCTACGAGCAGTACTTC

d_call: NA
j_call: TRBJ1-2
clone_size: NA
v_call: TRBV6-5
cdr3_aa: CASSWDTALGYGYTF
cdr3_nt: TGTGCCAGCAGTTGGGACACGGCACTAGGATATGGCTACACCTTC

d_call: TRBD1
j_call: TRBJ1-2
clone_size: few
v_call: TRBV7-9
cdr3_aa: CASSMGQGLSGYTF
cdr3_nt: TGTGCCAGCAGCATGGGACAGGGGCTGAGTGGCTACACCTTC

d_call: NA
j_call: TRBJ2-2
clone_size: NA
v_call: TRBV5-1
cdr3_aa: CASSGGLNTGELFF
cdr3_nt: TGCGCCAGCAGCGGGGGACTGAACACCGGGGAGCTGTTTTTT

d_call: TRBD1
j_call: TRBJ2-2
clone_size: NA
v_call: TRBV10-3
cdr3_aa: CAITTGTELNNGELFF
cdr3_nt: TGTGCCATCACCACCGGGACAGAGCTAAATAACGGGGAGCTGTTTTTT

d_call: NA
j_call: TRBJ1-3
clone_size: NA
v_call: TRBV18
cdr3_aa: CASSPEGNTIYF
cdr3_nt: TGTGCCAGCTCACCGGAGGGAAACACCATATATTTT

d_call: NA
j_call: TRBJ2-6
clone_size: NA
v_call: TRBV29-1
cdr3_aa: CSVRGGSGANVLTF
cdr3_nt: TGCAGCGTCCGAGGGGGATCTGGGGCCAACGTCCTGACTTTC

d_call: NA
j_call: TRBJ2-3
clone_size: NA
v_call: TRBV18
cdr3_aa: CASSPFTDTQYF
cdr3_nt: TGTGCCAGCTCACCCTTCACAGATACGCAGTATTTT

d_call: NA
j_call: TRBJ1-3
clone_size: NA
v_call: TRBV7-7
cdr3_aa: CASSFGPGPGNTIYF
cdr3_nt: TGTGCTAGCAGCTTCGGCCCAGGCCCTGGAAACACCATATATTTT

d_call: TRBD2
j_call: TRBJ2-1
clone_size: NA
v_call: TRBV18
cdr3_aa: CASSTTGTRGLEQFF
cdr3_nt: TGTGCCAGCTCAACTACCGGGACTAGGGGACTTGAGCAGTTCTTC